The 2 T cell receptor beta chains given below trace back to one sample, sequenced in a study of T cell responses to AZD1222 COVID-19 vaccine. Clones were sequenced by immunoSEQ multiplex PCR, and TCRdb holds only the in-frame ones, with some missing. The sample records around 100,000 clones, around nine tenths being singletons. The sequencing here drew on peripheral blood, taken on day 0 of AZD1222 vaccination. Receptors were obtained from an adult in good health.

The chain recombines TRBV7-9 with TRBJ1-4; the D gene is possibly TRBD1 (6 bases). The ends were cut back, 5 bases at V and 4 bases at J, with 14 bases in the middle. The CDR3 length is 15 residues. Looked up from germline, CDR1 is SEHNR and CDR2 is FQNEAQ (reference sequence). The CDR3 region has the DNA TGTGCCAGCAGCCCCCCAGGACAGCTTAATGAAAAACTGTTTTTT. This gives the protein CASSPPGQLNEKLFF.

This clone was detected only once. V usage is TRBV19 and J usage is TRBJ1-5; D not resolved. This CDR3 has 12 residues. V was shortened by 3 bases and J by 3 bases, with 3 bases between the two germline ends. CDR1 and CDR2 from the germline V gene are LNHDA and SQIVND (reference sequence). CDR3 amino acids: CASSIDNQPQHF. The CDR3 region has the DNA TGTGCCAGTAGTATCGACAATCAGCCCCAGCATTTT. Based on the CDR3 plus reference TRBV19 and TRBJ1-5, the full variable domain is DGGITQSPKYLFRKEGQNVTLSCEQNLNHDAMYWYRQDPGQGLRLIYYSQIVNDFQKGDIAEGYSVSREKKESFPLTVTSAQKNPTAFYLCASSIDNQPQHFGDGTRLSIL.